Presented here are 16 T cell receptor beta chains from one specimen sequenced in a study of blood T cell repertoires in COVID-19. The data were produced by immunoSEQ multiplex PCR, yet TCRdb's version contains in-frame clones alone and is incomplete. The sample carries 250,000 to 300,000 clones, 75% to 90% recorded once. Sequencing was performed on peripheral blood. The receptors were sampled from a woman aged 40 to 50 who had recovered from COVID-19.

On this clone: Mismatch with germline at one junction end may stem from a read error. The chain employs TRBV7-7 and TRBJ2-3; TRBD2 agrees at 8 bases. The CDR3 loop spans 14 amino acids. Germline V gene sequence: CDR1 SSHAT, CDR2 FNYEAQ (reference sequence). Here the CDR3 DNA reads TGTGCTAGCAGCAACGGGGGGGCTAAAGATACGCAGTATTTT. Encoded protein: CASSNGGAKDTQYF. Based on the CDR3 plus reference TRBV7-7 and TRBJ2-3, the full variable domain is GAGVSQSPRYKVTKRGQDVTLRCDPISSHATLYWYQQALGQGPEFLTYFNYEAQPDKSGLPSDRFSAERPEGSISTLTIQRTEQRDSAMYRCASSNGGAKDTQYFGPGTRLTVL.

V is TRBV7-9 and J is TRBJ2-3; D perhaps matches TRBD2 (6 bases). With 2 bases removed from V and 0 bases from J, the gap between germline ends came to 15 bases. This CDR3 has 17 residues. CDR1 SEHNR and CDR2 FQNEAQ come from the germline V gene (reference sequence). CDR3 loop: CASSLLAFGPSTDTQYF. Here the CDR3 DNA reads TGTGCCAGCAGCTTACTAGCGTTCGGGCCAAGCACAGATACGCAGTATTTT.

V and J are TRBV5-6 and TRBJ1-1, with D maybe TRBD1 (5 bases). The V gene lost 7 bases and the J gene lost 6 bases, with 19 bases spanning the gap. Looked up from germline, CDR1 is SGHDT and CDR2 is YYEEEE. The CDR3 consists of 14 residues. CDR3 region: CASFLLREGAEAFF. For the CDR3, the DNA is TGTGCCAGCTTTCTCCTCAGGGAAGGGGCTGAAGCTTTCTTT.

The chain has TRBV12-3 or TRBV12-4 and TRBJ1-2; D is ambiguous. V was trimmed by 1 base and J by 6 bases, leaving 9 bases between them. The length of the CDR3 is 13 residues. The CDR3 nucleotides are TGTGCCAGCAGTTTAGGGGGAGGAAATGGCTACACCTTC. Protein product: CASSLGGGNGYTF.

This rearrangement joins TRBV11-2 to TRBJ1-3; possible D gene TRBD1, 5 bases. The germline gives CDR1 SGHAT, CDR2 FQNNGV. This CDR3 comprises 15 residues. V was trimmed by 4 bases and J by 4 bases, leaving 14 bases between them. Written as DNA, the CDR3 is TGTGCCAGCAGCTCGAATGGGGGGGGAGGAAACACCATATATTTT. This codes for CASSSNGGGGNTIYF. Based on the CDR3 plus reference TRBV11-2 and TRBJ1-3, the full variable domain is EAGVAQSPRYKIIEKRQSVAFWCNPISGHATLYWYQQILGQGPKLLIQFQNNGVVDDSQLPKDRFSAERLKGVDSTLKIQPAKLEDSAVYLCASSSNGGGGNTIYFGEGSWLTVV.

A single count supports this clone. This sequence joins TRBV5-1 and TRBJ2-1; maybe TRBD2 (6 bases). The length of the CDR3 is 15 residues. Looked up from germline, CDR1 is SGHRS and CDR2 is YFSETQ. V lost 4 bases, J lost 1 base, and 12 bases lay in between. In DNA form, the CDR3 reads TGCGCCAGCAGCCCCCGGGGGAGTTCCTACAATGAGCAGTTCTTC. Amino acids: CASSPRGSSYNEQFF.

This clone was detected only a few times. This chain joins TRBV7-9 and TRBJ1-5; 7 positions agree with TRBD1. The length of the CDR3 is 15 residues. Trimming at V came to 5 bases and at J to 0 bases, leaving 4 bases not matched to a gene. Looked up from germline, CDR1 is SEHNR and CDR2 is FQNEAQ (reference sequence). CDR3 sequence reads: CASSNTGDSNQPQHF. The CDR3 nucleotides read TGTGCCAGCAGCAATACAGGGGATAGCAATCAGCCCCAGCATTTT. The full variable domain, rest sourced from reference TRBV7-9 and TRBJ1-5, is DTGVSQNPRHKITKRGQNVTFRCDPISEHNRLYWYRQTLGQGPEFLTYFQNEAQLEKSRLLSDRFSAERPKGSFSTLEIQRTEQGDSAMYLCASSNTGDSNQPQHFGDGTRLSIL.

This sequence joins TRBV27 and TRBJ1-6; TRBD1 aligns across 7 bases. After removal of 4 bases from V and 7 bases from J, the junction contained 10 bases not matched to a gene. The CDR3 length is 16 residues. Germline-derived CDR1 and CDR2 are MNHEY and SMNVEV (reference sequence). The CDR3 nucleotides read TGTGCCAGCAGTTCCCAAACAGGGGTGAGGAATTCACCCCTCCACTTT. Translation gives CASSSQTGVRNSPLHF.

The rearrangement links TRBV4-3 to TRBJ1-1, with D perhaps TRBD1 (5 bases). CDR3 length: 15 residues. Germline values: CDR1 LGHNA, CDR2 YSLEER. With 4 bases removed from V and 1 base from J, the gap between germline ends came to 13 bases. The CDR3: CASSPYSTGNTEAFF. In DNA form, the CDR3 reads TGCGCCAGCAGCCCCTATTCCACAGGGAACACTGAAGCTTTCTTT.

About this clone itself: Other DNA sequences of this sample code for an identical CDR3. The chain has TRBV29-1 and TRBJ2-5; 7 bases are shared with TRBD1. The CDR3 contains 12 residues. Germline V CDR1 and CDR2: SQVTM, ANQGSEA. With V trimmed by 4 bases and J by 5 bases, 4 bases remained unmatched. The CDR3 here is CSVGQGAETQYF. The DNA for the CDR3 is TGCAGCGTTGGACAGGGTGCGGAGACCCAGTACTTC. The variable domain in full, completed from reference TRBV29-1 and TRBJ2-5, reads SAVISQKPSRDICQRGTSLTIQCQVDSQVTMMFWYRQQPGQSLTLIATANQGSEATYESGFVIDKFPISRPNLTFSTLTVSNMSPEDSSIYLCSVGQGAETQYFGPGTRLLVL.

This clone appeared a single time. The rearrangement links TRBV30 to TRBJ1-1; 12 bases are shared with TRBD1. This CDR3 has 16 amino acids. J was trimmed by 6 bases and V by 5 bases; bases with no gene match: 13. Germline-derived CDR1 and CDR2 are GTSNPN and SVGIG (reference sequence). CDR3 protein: CAWRLRDRGLGAEAFF. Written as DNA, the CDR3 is TGTGCCTGGCGACTTCGGGACAGGGGGCTGGGGGCTGAAGCTTTCTTT.

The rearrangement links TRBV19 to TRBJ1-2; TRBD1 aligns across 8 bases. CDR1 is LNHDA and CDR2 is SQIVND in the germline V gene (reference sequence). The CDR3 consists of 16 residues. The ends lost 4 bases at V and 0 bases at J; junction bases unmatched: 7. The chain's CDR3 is CASSTGTGLSNYGYTF. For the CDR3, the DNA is TGTGCCAGTAGTACCGGGACAGGCCTATCTAACTATGGCTACACCTTC.

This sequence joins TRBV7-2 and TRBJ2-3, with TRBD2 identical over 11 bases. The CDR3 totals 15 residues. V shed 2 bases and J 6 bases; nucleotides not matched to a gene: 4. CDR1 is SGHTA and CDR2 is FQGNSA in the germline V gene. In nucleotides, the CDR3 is TGTGCCAGCAGCTTAATAGCGGGGGGGCCGGATACGCAGTATTTT. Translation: CASSLIAGGPDTQYF.

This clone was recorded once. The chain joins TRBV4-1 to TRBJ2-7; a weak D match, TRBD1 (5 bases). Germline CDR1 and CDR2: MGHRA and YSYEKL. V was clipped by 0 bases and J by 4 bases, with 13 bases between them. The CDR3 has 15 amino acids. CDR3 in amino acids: CASSQDLAPGYEQYF. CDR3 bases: TGCGCCAGCAGCCAAGATTTGGCCCCAGGGTACGAGCAGTACTTC.

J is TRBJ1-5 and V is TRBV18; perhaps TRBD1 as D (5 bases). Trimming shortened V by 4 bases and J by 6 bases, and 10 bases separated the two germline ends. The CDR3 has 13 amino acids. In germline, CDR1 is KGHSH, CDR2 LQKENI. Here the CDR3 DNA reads TGTGCCAGCTCACTAGGGACTATTCAGCCCCAGCATTTT. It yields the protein CASSLGTIQPQHF.

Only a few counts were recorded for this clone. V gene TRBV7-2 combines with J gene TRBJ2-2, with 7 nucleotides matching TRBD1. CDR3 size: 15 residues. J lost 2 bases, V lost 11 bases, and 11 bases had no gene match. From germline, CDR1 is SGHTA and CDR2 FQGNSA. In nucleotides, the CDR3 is TGTGCCGGGAAATTAACAGGGGATAACACCGGGGAGCTGTTTTTT. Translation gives CAGKLTGDNTGELFF. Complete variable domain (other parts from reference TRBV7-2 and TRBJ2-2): GAGVSQSPSNKVTEKGKDVELRCDPISGHTALYWYRQSLGQGLEFLIYFQGNSAPDKSGLPSDRFSAERTGGSVSTLTIQRTQQEDSAVYLCAGKLTGDNTGELFFGEGSRLTVL.